Here is one TCR beta chain with its context. Its antigen remains unidentified. This entry is derived from a study of memory CD4+ T cells and cytomegalovirus serostatus. The wider study: Healthy Belgian adult donors included fewer than 10 CMV-positive and more than 20 CMV-negative people.

Notes on the study in general: About 40% of the roughly 150 known CMV-associated TCRbeta sequences appeared in CD4+ memory. The CMV-associated TCR signature appears largely within the CD4+ memory repertoire.

Single viable CD3+CD4+CD8-CD45RO+ cells were sorted as the memory CD4+ T cells. Sequencing used immunoSEQ multiplex PCR; TCRdb keeps in-frame clones, though not all of them. The table includes about 53,000 clones, about 81% detected once. This TCR was recovered from an adult in good health and CMV-seronegative. The sample taken for sequencing was memory CD4+ T cells from blood.

The CDR3 DNA reads as TGTGCCAGCAGTTACAGGGGGAGTGGCTACGAGCAGTACTTC. It codes for CASSYRGSGYEQYF. The rearrangement uses TRBV6-5 and TRBJ2-7; tentative D call: TRBD1 (6 bases). Between the trimmed V and J ends, which lost 2 bases and 3 bases, there was a span of 11 bases. CDR3 size: 14 residues. Germline CDR1 reads MNHEY; CDR2 reads SVGAGI.